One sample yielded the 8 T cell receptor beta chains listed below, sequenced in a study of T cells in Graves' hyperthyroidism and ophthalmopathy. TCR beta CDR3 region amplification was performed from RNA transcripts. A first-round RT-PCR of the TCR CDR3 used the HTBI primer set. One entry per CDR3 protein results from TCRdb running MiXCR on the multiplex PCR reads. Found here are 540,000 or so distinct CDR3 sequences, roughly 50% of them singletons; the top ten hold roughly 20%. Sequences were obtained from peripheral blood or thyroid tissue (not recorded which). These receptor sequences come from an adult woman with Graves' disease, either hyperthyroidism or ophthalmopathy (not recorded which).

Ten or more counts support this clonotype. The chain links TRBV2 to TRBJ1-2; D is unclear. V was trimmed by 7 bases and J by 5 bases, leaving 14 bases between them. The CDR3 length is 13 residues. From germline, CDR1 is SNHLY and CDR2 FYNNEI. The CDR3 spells CASTFRVAYGYTF. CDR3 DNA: TGTGCCAGCACTTTCCGGGTCGCTTATGGCTACACCTTC.

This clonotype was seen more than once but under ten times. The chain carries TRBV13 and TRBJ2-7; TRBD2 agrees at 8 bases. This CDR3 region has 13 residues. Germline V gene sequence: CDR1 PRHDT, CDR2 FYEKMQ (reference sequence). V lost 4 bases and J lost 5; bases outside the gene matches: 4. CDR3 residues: CASSSGLENEQYF. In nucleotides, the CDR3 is TGTGCCAGCAGCTCGGGACTAGAAAACGAGCAGTACTTC.

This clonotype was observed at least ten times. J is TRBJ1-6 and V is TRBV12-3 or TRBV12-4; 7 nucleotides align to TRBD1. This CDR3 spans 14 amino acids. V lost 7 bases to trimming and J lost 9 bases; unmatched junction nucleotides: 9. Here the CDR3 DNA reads TGTGCCAGCACAACAGGGGTTACTGGTTCACCCCTCCACTTT. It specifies CASTTGVTGSPLHF.

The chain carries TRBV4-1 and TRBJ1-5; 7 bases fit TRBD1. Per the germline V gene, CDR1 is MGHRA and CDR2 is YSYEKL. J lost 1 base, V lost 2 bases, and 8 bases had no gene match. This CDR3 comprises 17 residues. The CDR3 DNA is TGCGCCAGCAGCCAACCAAGGACAGGTGGAAGCAATCAGCCCCAGCATTTT. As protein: CASSQPRTGGSNQPQHF.

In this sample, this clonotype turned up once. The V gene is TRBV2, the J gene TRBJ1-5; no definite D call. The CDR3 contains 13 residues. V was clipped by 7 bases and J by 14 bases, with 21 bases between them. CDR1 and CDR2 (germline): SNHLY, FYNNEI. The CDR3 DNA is TGTGCCAGCAAGAAAGCGGGAGAAGGCTACGAGCATTTT. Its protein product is CASKKAGEGYEHF.

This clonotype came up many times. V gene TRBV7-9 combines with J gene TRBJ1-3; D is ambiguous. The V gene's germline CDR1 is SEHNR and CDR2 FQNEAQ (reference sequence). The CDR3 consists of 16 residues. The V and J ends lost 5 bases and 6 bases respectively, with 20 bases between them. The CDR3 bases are TGTGCCAGCAGCCATTCCCGATTTTTGGCGGAAAACACCATATATTTT. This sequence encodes CASSHSRFLAENTIYF.

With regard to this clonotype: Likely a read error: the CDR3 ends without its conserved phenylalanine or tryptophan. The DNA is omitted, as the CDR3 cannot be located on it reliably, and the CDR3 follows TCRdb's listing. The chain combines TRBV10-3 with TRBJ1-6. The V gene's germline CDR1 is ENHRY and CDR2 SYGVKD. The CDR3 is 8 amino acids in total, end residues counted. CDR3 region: CAISLLIT.

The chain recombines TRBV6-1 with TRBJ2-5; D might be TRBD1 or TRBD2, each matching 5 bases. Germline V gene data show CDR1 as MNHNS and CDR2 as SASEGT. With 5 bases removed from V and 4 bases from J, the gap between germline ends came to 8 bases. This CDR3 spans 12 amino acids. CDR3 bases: TGTGCCAGCAGTTCGGGGCCAGAGACCCAGTACTTC. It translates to CASSSGPETQYF.